The rows below give T cell receptor beta chains drawn from one sample of a study of shared clonotypes between healthy human individuals. Sequencing used immunoSEQ multiplex PCR; TCRdb keeps in-frame clones, though not all of them. The sample contains about 1.1 million clones, 70% to 80% of which appear only once. Specimen: memory CD4+ T cells from PBMCs. The receptors come from a man between 18 and 29 years old in good health. Some clones in this sample may be carry-over from other donors' samples. CDR3s include the opening cysteine and the closing phenylalanine or tryptophan. The order of the fields is J gene, clone size, D gene, V gene, CDR3 DNA, CDR3 protein. The D gene is left open where the match is weak. The size entry is marked missing in some rows and otherwise reads once, few, many or a size class.

TRBJ1-2 | NA | NA | TRBV18 | TGTGCCAGCTCTCCGAACAAGACCCCGGGGGGCTCCTATGGCTACACCTTC | CASSPNKTPGGSYGYTF
TRBJ2-2 | NA | NA | TRBV5-4 | TGTGCCAGCAGCACACAGGGCGGGTCCGGGGAGCTGTTTTTT | CASSTQGGSGELFF
TRBJ1-2 | NA | NA | TRBV2 | TGTGCCAGCCGCAAGCAACAGGGAAACTATGGCTACACCTTC | CASRKQQGNYGYTF
TRBJ1-4 | NA | NA | TRBV7-5 | TGTGTCAGAAGCATTCGGACAGGTGGGGAAAAACTGTTTTTT | CVRSIRTGGEKLFF
TRBJ2-3 | NA | NA | TRBV7-7 | TGTGCCAGCAGCGCAGGGACTCCGGGGTCCGATACGCAGTATTTT | CASSAGTPGSDTQYF
TRBJ2-2 | once | NA | TRBV11-3 | TGTGCCAGCAGCTTGGAGGGAATCTCCGGGGAGCTGTTTTTT | CASSLEGISGELFF
TRBJ1-6 | once | NA | TRBV30 | TGTGCCTGGACTGGTGGAGGGACGGGAATTTCACCCCTCCACTTT | CAWTGGGTGISPLHF
TRBJ2-5 | NA | TRBD1 | TRBV2 | TGTGCCAGCAGCTCACAGGGGGCGCTATGGGAGACCCAGTACTTC | CASSSQGALWETQYF
TRBJ2-3 | once | NA | TRBV27 | TGTGCCAGCAGTTTAGGTAGCACAGATACGCAGTATTTT | CASSLGSTDTQYF
TRBJ2-7 | NA | NA | TRBV28 | TGTGCCAGCTTCGGACAAGGCTCCTACGAGCAGTACTTC | CASFGQGSYEQYF
TRBJ2-4 | NA | TRBD1 | TRBV20-1 | TGCAGGCCTCAGGGGGCATACATTCAGTACTTC | CRPQGAYIQYF
TRBJ2-5 | NA | TRBD1 | TRBV28 | TGTGCCAGCAGTTCCCAACAGGGGGGCCTCCAAGAGACCCAGTACTTC | CASSSQQGGLQETQYF
TRBJ2-7 | NA | NA | TRBV6-6 | TGTGCCAGCAGTCGCCTCGGGCAGGATTCCTCTTACGAGCAGTACTTC | CASSRLGQDSSYEQYF
TRBJ1-1 | NA | NA | TRBV29-1 | TGCAGCGTGACCTCGGGGTGGGGGATGAACACTGAAGCTTTCTTT | CSVTSGWGMNTEAFF
TRBJ2-1 | NA | NA | TRBV5-1 | TGCGCCAGCGCGTATCAAGGGGGCTCCTACAATGAGCAGTTCTTC | CASAYQGGSYNEQFF
TRBJ1-5 | NA | NA | TRBV18 | TGTGCCAGCTCACCCGACAGTAATCAGCCCCAGCATTTT | CASSPDSNQPQHF
TRBJ2-2 | NA | NA | TRBV18 | TGTGCCAGCTCACCGGATGGGGAAAGGGAGCTGTTTTTT | CASSPDGERELFF
TRBJ2-7 | NA | NA | TRBV5-1 | TGCGCCAGCAGCTCAGCGGACGAGCAGTACTTC | CASSSADEQYF
TRBJ1-3 | once | NA | TRBV28 | TGTGCCAGCAGTTGGGCACGCCCTGGAAACACCATATATTTT | CASSWARPGNTIYF
TRBJ2-7 | NA | NA | TRBV25-1 | TGTGCCAGCAGTGATCGGGTACTAACGTCCTACGAGCAGTACTTC | CASSDRVLTSYEQYF
TRBJ2-1 | NA | TRBD1 | TRBV20-1 | TGCAGTGCCCGACAGGGGCGCCCCATCTTCTTC | CSARQGRPIFF
TRBJ2-3 | many | NA | TRBV7-2 | TGTGCCAGCAAATCAGGGGTAACAGATACGCAGTATTTT | CASKSGVTDTQYF
TRBJ1-3 | NA | NA | TRBV5-1 | TGCGCCAGCAGCTTGGGGACGGCCGATTCCATATATTTT | CASSLGTADSIYF
TRBJ2-7 | NA | TRBD2 | TRBV4-2 | TGTGCCAGCAGCCAAGAAGCGACTAGCTTCTACGAGCAGTACTTC | CASSQEATSFYEQYF
TRBJ1-4 | NA | NA | TRBV20-1 | TGCAGTGCTAGCGGGGGTGAAAAACTGTTTTTT | CSASGGEKLFF
TRBJ1-1 | NA | NA | TRBV30 | TGTGCCTGGGCGGGACTCGGGGGTCTGAACACTGAAGCTTTCTTT | CAWAGLGGLNTEAFF
TRBJ1-2 | NA | TRBD1 | TRBV7-2 | TGTGCCAGCACCTGGACAGGGGTTAACTATGGCTACACCTTC | CASTWTGVNYGYTF
TRBJ1-2 | NA | NA | TRBV5-4 | TGTGCCAGCAGCTTACCCGAACCCTATGGCTACACCTTC | CASSLPEPYGYTF
TRBJ1-3 | few | TRBD1 | TRBV10-3 | TGTGCCATCAGTGTAGGACAGGTCGGCTCTGGAAACACCATATATTTT | CAISVGQVGSGNTIYF
TRBJ1-1 | NA | TRBD1 | TRBV27 | TGTGCCAGCAGTTTATTGACAGGGGTGAACACTGAAGCTTTCTTT | CASSLLTGVNTEAFF
TRBJ2-5 | NA | TRBD2 | TRBV5-1 | TGCGCCAGCAGCTTGGGGCTAGCGGGAGTTCCCCAAGAGACCCAGTACTTC | CASSLGLAGVPQETQYF
TRBJ2-5 | NA | TRBD1 | TRBV19 | TGTGCCACCAAGGGGACAGGGGTGGAGACCCAGTACTTC | CATKGTGVETQYF